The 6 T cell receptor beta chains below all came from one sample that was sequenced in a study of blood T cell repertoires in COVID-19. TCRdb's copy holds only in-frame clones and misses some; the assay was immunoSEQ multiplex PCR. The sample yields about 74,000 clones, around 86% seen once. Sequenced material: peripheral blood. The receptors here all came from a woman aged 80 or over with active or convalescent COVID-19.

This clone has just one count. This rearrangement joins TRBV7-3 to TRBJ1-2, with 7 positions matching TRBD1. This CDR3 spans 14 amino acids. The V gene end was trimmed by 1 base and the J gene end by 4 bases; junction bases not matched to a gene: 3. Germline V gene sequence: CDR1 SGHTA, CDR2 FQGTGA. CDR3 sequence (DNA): TGTGCCAGCAGCTTAAACCGGGACAGCTATGGCTACACCTTC. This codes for CASSLNRDSYGYTF.

The CDR3 here is CASSVGRSNQPQHF. DNA of the CDR3: TGTGCCAGCAGCGTAGGTCGGAGCAATCAGCCCCAGCATTTT. The genes are TRBV9 and TRBJ1-5; D is uncertain. V gave up 0 bases and J gave up 1 base, with 5 bases separating them. Germline loops: CDR1 SGDLS, CDR2 YYNGEE. There are 14 residues in the CDR3. The full variable domain, completed using reference TRBV9 and TRBJ1-5, is DSGVTQTPKHLITATGQRVTLRCSPRSGDLSVYWYQQSLDQGLQFLIQYYNGEERAKGNILERFSAQQFPDLHSELNLSSLELGDSALYFCASSVGRSNQPQHFGDGTRLSIL.

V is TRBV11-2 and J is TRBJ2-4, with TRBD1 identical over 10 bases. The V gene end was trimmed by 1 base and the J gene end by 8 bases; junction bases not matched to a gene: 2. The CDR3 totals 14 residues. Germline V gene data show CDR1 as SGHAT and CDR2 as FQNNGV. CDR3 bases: TGTGCCAGCAGCTTAGCAGGACAGGGGGACATTCAGTACTTC. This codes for CASSLAGQGDIQYF.

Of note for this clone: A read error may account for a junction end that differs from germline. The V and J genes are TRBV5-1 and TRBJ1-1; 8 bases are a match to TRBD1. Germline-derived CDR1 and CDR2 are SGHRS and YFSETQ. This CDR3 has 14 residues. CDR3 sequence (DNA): TGCGCCAGCACCTTGGAGGGACAGGACACTGAAGCTTTCTTT. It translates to CASTLEGQDTEAFF.

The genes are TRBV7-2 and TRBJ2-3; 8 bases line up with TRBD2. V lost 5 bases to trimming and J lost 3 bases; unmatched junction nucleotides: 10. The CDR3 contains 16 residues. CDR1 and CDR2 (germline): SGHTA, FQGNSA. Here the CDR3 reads CASSPAVGRETDTQYF. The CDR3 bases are TGTGCCAGCAGCCCCGCGGTCGGGAGGGAAACAGATACGCAGTATTTT.

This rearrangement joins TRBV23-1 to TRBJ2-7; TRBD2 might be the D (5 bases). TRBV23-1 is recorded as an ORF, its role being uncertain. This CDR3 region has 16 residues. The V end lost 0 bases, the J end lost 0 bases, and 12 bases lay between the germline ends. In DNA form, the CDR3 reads TGCGCCAGCAGTCAATCTTCCGAGGGTAACTCCTACGAGCAGTACTTC. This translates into CASSQSSEGNSYEQYF.